A single sample is the source of the 18 T cell receptor beta chains below, sequenced in a study of blood T cell repertoires in COVID-19. Using immunoSEQ multiplex PCR, the repertoire was profiled, and TCRdb retains in-frame clones only, with some absent. The table includes roughly 200,000 clones, 76% detected once. Sequences were obtained from peripheral blood. These receptors originate from a woman aged 45 to 65 with active or convalescent COVID-19.

The chain is built from TRBV5-1 and TRBJ2-2, with D unresolved. V gave up 1 base and J gave up 2 bases, with 6 bases separating them. The CDR3 sequence is 14 residues long. Germline V gene data show CDR1 as SGHRS and CDR2 as YFSETQ. Here the CDR3 DNA reads TGCGCCAGCAGCTTGAACAGAAACACCGGGGAGCTGTTTTTT. It yields the protein CASSLNRNTGELFF.

V gene TRBV6-1 combines with J gene TRBJ2-5, with 8 bases matching TRBD1. Trimming cost V 0 bases and J 5 bases; bases outside gene matches: 8. The CDR3 sequence is 16 residues long. Germline V gene sequence: CDR1 MNHNS, CDR2 SASEGT. CDR3 DNA sequence: TGTGCCAGCAGTGAAGCGGGCGGACAGGGATCGGAGACCCAGTACTTC. The encoded protein is CASSEAGGQGSETQYF.

This rearrangement joins TRBV5-8 to TRBJ1-2; tentative D call: TRBD1 (5 bases). The CDR3 has 14 amino acids. CDR1 and CDR2 (germline): SGHTS, YDEGEE. Trimming pared 1 base from V and 4 bases from J, leaving 11 bases between. In DNA form, the CDR3 reads TGTGCCAGCAGCTTGCCCCCAGGGTCCTATGGCTACACCTTC. Translated, it gives CASSLPPGSYGYTF.

This sequence joins TRBV27 and TRBJ1-2; D is undetermined. With 3 bases removed from V and 4 bases from J, the gap between germline ends came to 15 bases. The germline V gene encodes CDR1 MNHEY and CDR2 SMNVEV (reference sequence). CDR3 length equals 15 residues. For the CDR3, the DNA is TGTGCCAGCAGTTTGGCCGGAGCGGGATTCTATGGCTACACCTTC. It specifies CASSLAGAGFYGYTF.

This chain connects TRBV24-1 to TRBJ2-7; unclear D gene. The V end was cut by 4 bases, the J end by 6 bases, with 12 bases between. The CDR3 is 13 residues long. Germline CDR1 and CDR2: KGHDR and SFDVKD. The CDR3 nucleotides read TGTGCCACCAGTGACCGACTCCCATCCGAGCAGTACTTC. It encodes CATSDRLPSEQYF.

As to this clone: Other DNA sequences in this sample translate to the same CDR3. This chain links TRBV30 with TRBJ1-6, with a possible D match to TRBD1 (6 bases). The V and J ends lost 3 bases and 7 bases respectively, with 10 bases between them. This CDR3 spans 13 amino acids. Germline assignment: CDR1 GTSNPN and CDR2 SVGIG (reference sequence). DNA for the CDR3: TGTGCCTGGAGGGGGCAGGGGAATTCACCCCTCCACTTT. Residues: CAWRGQGNSPLHF.

The V and J genes are TRBV4-1 and TRBJ2-3; tentative D call: TRBD2 (5 bases). Germline V lookup: CDR1 MGHRA, CDR2 YSYEKL. V lost 0 bases and J lost 2, with 15 bases in between. The CDR3 is 17 residues long. CDR3 residues: CASSQDGPAANTDTQYF. The CDR3, as DNA: TGCGCCAGCAGCCAAGACGGGCCAGCGGCGAACACAGATACGCAGTATTTT.

In this sample, this clone turned up once. The chain has TRBV10-1 and TRBJ1-2; 7 bases are shared with TRBD1. V trimming: 6 bases; J trimming: 8 bases; junction bases outside the gene matches: 6. Germline V gives CDR1 WNHNN, CDR2 SYGVQD (reference sequence). The CDR3 is made up of 12 amino acids. CDR3 nucleotides: TGCGCCAGCAGGACAGGGTGCCAAGGCTACACCTTC. It yields the protein CASRTGCQGYTF.

This chain joins TRBV10-3 and TRBJ2-7, with 11 bases matching TRBD1. This CDR3 spans 13 amino acids. V lost 8 bases, J lost 4 bases, and 4 bases stayed unmatched. Germline V CDR1 and CDR2: ENHRY, SYGVKD. In DNA form, the CDR3 reads TGTGCCATCGGACAGGGGGCAAGGTACGAGCAGTACTTC. Protein product: CAIGQGARYEQYF.

This clone was seen a single time. V usage is TRBV19 and J usage is TRBJ1-1; D is uncertain. Trimming removed 3 bases at V and 0 bases at J, with 11 bases between. CDR3 length: 15 residues. Germline values: CDR1 LNHDA, CDR2 SQIVND (reference sequence). The CDR3 nucleotides are TGTGCCAGTAGTATGAGACCAGGTTTGAACACTGAAGCTTTCTTT. Its protein is CASSMRPGLNTEAFF.

In the case of this clone: The same CDR3 arises from other DNA sequences in this sample as well. The rearrangement links TRBV4-1 to TRBJ1-1; the D is unclear. This CDR3 is 13 amino acids long. Per the germline V gene, CDR1 is MGHRA and CDR2 is YSYEKL. V shed 0 bases and J shed 3 bases, with 5 bases lying between them. CDR3 nucleotide sequence: TGCGCCAGCAGCCAAGACCGGGACACTGAAGCTTTCTTT. It translates to CASSQDRDTEAFF.

J is TRBJ2-7 and V is TRBV19, with 8 bases fitting TRBD1. With 3 bases clipped from V and 7 bases from J, the junction kept 8 bases outside the gene matches. The CDR3 length is 14 residues. Looked up from germline, CDR1 is LNHDA and CDR2 is SQIVND (reference sequence). CDR3 in amino acids: CASSMGPTGGEQYF. Written as DNA, the CDR3 is TGTGCCAGTAGTATGGGCCCTACAGGGGGGGAGCAGTACTTC. Drawing the rest from reference TRBV19 and TRBJ2-7, the complete variable domain is DGGITQSPKYLFRKEGQNVTLSCEQNLNHDAMYWYRQDPGQGLRLIYYSQIVNDFQKGDIAEGYSVSREKKESFPLTVTSAQKNPTAFYLCASSMGPTGGEQYFGPGTRLTVT.

This chain joins TRBV28 and TRBJ1-4; TRBD1 aligns across 8 bases. The length of the CDR3 is 14 residues. CDR1 is MDHEN and CDR2 is SYDVKM in the germline V gene. V lost 6 bases, J lost 8 bases, and 8 bases stayed unmatched. In DNA, the CDR3 is TGTGCCAGCAGCCTCCCGGGGACAGGCGAAAAACTGTTTTTT. Amino acids: CASSLPGTGEKLFF.

The chain is built from TRBV6-5 and TRBJ1-2; TRBD1 might be the D (6 bases). In germline, CDR1 is MNHEY, CDR2 SVGAGI. Trimming took off 2 bases at V and 8 bases at J, with 12 bases between the two ends. This CDR3 comprises 13 residues. This CDR3 reads CASSYATGMGYTF. The CDR3 DNA is TGTGCCAGCAGTTACGCCACAGGGATGGGCTACACCTTC.

The chain uses TRBV7-2 and TRBJ1-1, with 8 bases matching TRBD1. Germline V gene data show CDR1 as SGHTA and CDR2 as FQGNSA. J lost 1 base, V lost 4 bases, and 14 bases had no gene match. There are 18 residues in the CDR3. CDR3 sequence reads: CASSSPAVGRGRNTEAFF. CDR3 coding DNA: TGTGCCAGCAGCTCCCCGGCAGTGGGCAGGGGGCGGAACACTGAAGCTTTCTTT.

This chain joins TRBV6-1 and TRBJ1-2; D is undetermined. Looked up from germline, CDR1 is MNHNS and CDR2 is SASEGT. The CDR3 length is 13 residues. Deletions cut 3 bases from V and 8 bases from J, with 13 bases between. The CDR3 is CASSDRQALGYTF. In DNA form, the CDR3 reads TGTGCCAGCAGTGATCGACAAGCCCTCGGCTACACCTTC.

This clone has more than one count but fewer than ten. J is TRBJ1-5 and V is TRBV19; D is unresolved. Germline assignment: CDR1 LNHDA and CDR2 SQIVND (reference sequence). V was clipped by 2 bases and J by 8 bases, with 10 bases between them. The CDR3 extends over 13 amino acids. The CDR3, as DNA: TGTGCCAGTAGTATAAGATGGAGAGAGCCCCAGCATTTT. The encoded protein is CASSIRWREPQHF.

The chain uses TRBV6-2 or TRBV6-3 and TRBJ2-1; TRBD1 might be the D (6 bases). With 5 bases removed from V and 6 bases from J, the gap between germline ends came to 11 bases. This CDR3 spans 13 amino acids. Germline values: CDR1 MNHEY, CDR2 SVGEGT. The CDR3 region is CASSIGTSNEQFF. The CDR3 region has the DNA TGTGCCAGCAGTATAGGGACATCCAATGAGCAGTTCTTC.